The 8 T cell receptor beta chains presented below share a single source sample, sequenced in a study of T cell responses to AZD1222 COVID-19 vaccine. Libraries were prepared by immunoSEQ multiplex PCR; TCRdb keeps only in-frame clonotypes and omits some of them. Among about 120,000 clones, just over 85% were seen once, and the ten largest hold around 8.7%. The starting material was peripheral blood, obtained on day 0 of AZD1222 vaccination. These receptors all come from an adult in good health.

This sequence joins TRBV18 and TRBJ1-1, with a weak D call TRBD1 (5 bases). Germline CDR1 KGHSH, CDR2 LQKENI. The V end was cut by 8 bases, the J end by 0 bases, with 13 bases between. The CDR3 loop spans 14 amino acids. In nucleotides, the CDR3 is TGTGCCAGCACGGACACTTTCATGAACACTGAAGCTTTCTTT. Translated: CASTDTFMNTEAFF. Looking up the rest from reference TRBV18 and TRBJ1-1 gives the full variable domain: NAGVMQNPRHLVRRRGQEARLRCSPMKGHSHVYWYRQLPEEGLKFMVYLQKENIIDESGMPKERFSAEFPKEGPSILRIQQVVRGDSAAYFCASTDTFMNTEAFFGQGTRLTVV.

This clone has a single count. CDR3 in amino acids: CASSLVGQASSYNSPLHF. In nucleotides, the CDR3 is TGTGCCAGCAGCTTGGTTGGACAGGCGAGCTCCTATAATTCACCCCTCCACTTT. This chain uses TRBV5-4 with TRBJ1-6, with 7 bases matching TRBD1. The CDR3 runs 18 residues. Germline lookup yields CDR1 SGHNT and CDR2 YYREEE (reference sequence). V shed 0 bases, J shed 0 bases, and the junction held 6 bases outside the gene matches.

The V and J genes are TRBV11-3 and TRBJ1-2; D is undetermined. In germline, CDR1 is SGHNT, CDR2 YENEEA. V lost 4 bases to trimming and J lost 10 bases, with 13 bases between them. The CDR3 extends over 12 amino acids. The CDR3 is CASSSRITTYTF. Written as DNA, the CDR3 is TGTGCCAGCAGCTCGCGCATTACAACCTACACCTTC.

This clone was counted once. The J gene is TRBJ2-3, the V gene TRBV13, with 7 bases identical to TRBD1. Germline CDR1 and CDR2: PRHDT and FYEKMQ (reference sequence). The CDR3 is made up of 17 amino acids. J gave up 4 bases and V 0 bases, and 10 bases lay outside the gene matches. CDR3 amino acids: CASSLGLGGIEADTQYF. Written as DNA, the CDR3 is TGTGCCAGCAGCTTAGGCTTAGGGGGCATAGAAGCAGATACGCAGTATTTT.

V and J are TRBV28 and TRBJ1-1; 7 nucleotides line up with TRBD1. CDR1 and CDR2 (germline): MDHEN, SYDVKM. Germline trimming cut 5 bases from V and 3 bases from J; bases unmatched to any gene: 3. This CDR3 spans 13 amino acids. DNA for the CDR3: TGTGCCAGCAGTCCGGGACAGCACACTGAAGCTTTCTTT. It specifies CASSPGQHTEAFF.

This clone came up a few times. This CDR3 reads CASSPRVGGYTF. In DNA, the CDR3 is TGTGCCAGCAGTCCCAGGGTGGGCGGCTACACCTTC. The J gene is TRBJ1-2, the V gene TRBV27; D might be TRBD1 (5 bases). Germline V CDR1 and CDR2: MNHEY, SMNVEV (reference sequence). Between the trimmed V and J ends, which lost 5 bases and 8 bases, there was a span of 12 bases. The CDR3 spans 12 residues.

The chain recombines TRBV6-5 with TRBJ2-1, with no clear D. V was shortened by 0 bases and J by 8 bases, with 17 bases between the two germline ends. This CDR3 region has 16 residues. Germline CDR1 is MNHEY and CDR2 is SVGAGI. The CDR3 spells CASSYSKYDGGYEQFF. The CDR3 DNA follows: TGTGCCAGCAGTTACTCGAAGTACGACGGCGGCTATGAGCAGTTCTTC.

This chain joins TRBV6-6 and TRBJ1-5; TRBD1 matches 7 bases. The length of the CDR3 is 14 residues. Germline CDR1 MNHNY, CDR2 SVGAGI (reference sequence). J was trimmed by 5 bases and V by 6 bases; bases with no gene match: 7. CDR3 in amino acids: CASSPTGYDQPQHF. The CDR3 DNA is TGTGCCAGCAGCCCGACAGGGTATGATCAGCCCCAGCATTTT.